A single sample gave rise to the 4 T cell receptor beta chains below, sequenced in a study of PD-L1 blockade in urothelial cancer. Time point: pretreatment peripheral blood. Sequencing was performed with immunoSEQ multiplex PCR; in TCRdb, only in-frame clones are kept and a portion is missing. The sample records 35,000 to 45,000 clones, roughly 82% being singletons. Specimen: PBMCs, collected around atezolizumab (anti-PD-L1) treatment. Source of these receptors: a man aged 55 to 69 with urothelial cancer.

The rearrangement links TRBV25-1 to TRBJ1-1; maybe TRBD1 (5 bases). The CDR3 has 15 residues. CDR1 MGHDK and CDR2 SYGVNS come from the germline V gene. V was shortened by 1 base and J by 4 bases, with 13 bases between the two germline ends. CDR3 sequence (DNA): TGTGCCAGCAGTGAATTCGCAGGGCGATCCACTGAAGCTTTCTTT. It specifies CASSEFAGRSTEAFF.

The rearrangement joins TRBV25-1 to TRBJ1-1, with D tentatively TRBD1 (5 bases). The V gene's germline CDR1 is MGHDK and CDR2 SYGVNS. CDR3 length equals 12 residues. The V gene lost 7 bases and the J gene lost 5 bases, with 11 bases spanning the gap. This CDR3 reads CASMSGGTEAFF. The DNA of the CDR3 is TGTGCCAGCATGTCGGGGGGAACTGAAGCTTTCTTT.

The DNA of the CDR3 is TGTGCCAGCAGTGATGTAGTGGGACAGGGAACAGATACGCAGTATTTT. Amino acid sequence: CASSDVVGQGTDTQYF. The chain is built from TRBV25-1 and TRBJ2-3, with 9 bases lining up with TRBD1. The CDR3 sequence is 16 residues long. Per germline, CDR1 MGHDK and CDR2 SYGVNS. V was clipped by 3 bases and J by 3 bases; unmatched bases: 7. Complete variable domain (other parts from reference TRBV25-1 and TRBJ2-3): EADIYQTPRYLVIGTGKKITLECSQTMGHDKMYWYQQDPGMELHLIHYSYGVNSTEKGDLSSESTVSRIRTEHFPLTLESARPSHTSQYLCASSDVVGQGTDTQYFGPGTRLTVL.

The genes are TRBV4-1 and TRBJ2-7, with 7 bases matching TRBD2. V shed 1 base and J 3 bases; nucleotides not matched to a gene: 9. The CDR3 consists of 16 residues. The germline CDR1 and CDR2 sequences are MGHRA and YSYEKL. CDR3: CASSQGSGGRIYEQYF. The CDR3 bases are TGCGCCAGCAGCCAAGGCTCGGGGGGTCGGATCTACGAGCAGTACTTC.